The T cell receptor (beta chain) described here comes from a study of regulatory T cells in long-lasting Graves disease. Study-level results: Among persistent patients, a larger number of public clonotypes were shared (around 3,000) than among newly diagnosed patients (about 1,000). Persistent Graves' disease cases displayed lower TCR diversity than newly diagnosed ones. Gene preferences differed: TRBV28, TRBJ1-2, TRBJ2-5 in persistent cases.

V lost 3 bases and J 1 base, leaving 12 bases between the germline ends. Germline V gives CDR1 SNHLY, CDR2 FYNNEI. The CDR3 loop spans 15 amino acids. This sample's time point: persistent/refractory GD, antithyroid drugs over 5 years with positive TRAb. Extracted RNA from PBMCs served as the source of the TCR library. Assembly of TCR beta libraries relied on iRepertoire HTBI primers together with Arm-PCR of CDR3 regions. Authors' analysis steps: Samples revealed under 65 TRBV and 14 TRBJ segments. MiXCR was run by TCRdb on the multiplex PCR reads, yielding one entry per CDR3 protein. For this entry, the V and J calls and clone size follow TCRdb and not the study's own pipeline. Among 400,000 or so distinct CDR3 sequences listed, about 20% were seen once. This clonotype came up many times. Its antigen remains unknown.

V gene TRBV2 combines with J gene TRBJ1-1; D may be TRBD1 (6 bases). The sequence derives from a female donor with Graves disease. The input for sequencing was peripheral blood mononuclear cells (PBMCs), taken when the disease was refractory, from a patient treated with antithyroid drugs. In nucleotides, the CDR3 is TGTGCCAGCAGTGACCCTGGGACACCGAACACTGAAGCTTTCTTT. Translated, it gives CASSDPGTPNTEAFF. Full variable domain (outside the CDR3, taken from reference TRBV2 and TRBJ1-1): EPEVTQTPSHQVTQMGQEVILRCVPISNHLYFYWYRQILGQKVEFLVSFYNNEISEKSEIFDDQFSVERPDGSNFTLKIRSTKLEDSAMYFCASSDPGTPNTEAFFGQGTRLTVV.